This paragraph covers one TCR beta chain sequence. This clonotype was detected many times. Its binding antigen is unknown. No much larger clone exists at a distance of one base, and base qualities are not known. This specimen belongs to a study of early T cells in non-severe SARS-CoV-2 infection (dated by TCRdb to about 2021). The study in broad terms: Because TCR sequencing relied on bulk RNA taken from unsorted whole blood, pairing of alpha and beta chains was not possible.

Library preparation was by 5' RACE. The data were produced on a NextSeq 500. The TCR library protocol attached unique molecular identifiers to individual cDNA molecules to correct for sequencing error and PCR bias. Both TCR alpha and beta chains were sequenced, and tight co-correlation was observed between alpha and beta sequence abundances in each sample. As for how the authors treated the data: Decombinator V4 was used to annotate the V gene, J gene and CDR3 of the TCR sequences. TCRs were defined as expanded if a significant change between any two time points was detected under a Poisson model with p below 0.0001. Abundances of TCRs were expressed as counts per million after normalisation to the total number of TCRs sequenced in each sample. MAIT TCRs were defined by TRAV1-2 paired with TRAJ12, TRAJ20 or TRAJ33, and iNKT TCRs by TRAV10 paired with TRAJ18. VDJdb, accessed 1 November 2021, was searched for CMV, EBV and SARS-CoV-2 annotated TCRs, with TCRs annotated for multiple antigens excluded. TCRdb ran its own pipeline on the public reads, namely fastp trimming at Q25 and MiXCR clone calling, and kept in-frame beta chains. Duplicate CDR3 protein sequences are folded into a single record with the most common DNA and genes. The V and J calls come from TCRdb's annotation, not from the publication. Here the sample has around 40,000 distinct CDR3 sequences; approximately 10% occur a single time. The ten largest make up about a fifth of the sample.

Taken from the germline V gene (reference sequence), the CDR1 and CDR2 loops are GTSNPN and SVGIG. The cysteine opens and the phenylalanine closes a CDR3 of 11 amino acids. Only the CDR3 region is kept as DNA, spanning 33 bases read in frame from base 1. The V end loses 1 base and the J end loses 3 bases, and a stretch of 3 bases separates them. What the authors observed across the whole study: VDJdb matching was skewed toward anti-spike CD8 responses and likely underestimated virus-specific expansions, missing private and CD4 specificities.

The study was a case-control design nested within a healthcare worker cohort in London, UK, with weekly nasopharyngeal swab PCR tests and blood sampling. Between 23 and 31 March 2020, the week of the UK lockdown, healthcare workers were enrolled and then followed up weekly for as long as 16 weeks. Recombination joined TRBV30 with TRBJ1-1; the D gene cannot be named for sure. Sequenced input: whole blood. The clonotype was recovered from an adult who was a healthcare worker with PCR-confirmed SARS-CoV-2 infection or an uninfected control (not recorded which). The sequence in DNA is TGTGCCTGGAGTGATGACACTGAAGCTTTCTTT. It translates as CAWSDDTEAFF.